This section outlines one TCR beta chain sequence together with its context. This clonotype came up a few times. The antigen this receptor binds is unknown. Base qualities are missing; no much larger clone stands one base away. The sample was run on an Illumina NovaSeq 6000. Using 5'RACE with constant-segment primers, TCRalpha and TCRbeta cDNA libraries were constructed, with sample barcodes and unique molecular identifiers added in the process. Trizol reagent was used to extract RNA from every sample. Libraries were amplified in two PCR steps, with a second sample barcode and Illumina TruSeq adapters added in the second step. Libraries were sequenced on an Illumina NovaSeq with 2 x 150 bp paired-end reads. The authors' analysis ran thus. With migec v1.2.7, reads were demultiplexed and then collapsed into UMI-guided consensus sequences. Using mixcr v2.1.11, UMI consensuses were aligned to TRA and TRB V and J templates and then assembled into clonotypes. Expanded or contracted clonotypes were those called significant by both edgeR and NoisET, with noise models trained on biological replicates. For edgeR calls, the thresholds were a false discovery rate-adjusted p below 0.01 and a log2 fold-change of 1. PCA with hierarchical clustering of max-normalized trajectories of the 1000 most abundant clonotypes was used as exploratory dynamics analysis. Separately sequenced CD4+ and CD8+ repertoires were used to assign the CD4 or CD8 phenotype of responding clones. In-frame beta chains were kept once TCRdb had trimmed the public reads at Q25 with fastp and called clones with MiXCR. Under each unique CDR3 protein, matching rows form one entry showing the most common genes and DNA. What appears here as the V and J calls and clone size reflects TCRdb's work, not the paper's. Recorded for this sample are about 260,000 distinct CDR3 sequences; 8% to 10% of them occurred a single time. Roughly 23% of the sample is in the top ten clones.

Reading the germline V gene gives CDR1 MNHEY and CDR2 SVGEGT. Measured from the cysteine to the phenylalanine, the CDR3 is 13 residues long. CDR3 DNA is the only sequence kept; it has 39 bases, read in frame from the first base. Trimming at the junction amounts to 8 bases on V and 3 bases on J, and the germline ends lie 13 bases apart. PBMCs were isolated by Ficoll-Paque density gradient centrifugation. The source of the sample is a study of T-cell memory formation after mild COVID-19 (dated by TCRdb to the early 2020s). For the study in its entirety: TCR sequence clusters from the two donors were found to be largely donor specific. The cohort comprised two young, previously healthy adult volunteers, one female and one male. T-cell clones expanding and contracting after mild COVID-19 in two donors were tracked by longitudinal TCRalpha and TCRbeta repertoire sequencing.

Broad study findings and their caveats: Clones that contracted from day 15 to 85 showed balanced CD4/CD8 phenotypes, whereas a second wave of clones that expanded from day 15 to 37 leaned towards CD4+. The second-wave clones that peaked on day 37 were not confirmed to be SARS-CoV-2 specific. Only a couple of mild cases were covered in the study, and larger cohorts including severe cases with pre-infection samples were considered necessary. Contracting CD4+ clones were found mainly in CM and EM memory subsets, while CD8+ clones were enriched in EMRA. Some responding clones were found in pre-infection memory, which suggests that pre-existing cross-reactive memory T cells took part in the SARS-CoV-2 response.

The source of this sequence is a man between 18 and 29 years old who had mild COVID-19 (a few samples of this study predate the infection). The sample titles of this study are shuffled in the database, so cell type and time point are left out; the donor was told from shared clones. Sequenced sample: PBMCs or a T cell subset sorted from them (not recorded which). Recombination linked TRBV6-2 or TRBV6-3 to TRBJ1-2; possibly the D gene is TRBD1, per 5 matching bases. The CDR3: CASQTGTDYGYTF. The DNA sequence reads TGTGCCAGCCAAACCGGGACCGACTATGGCTACACCTTC.